Listed below are T cell receptor beta chains from one sample, sequenced in a study of CD8 T cells in Susac syndrome. From the immunoSEQ multiplex PCR reads, TCRdb called clonotypes with MiXCR, one entry per CDR3 protein. In the table there are about 69,000 distinct CDR3 sequences, 95% of which are singletons. The material sequenced was CD8+ T cells from PBMCs. The receptors were sampled from a human donor in good health. The CDR3 runs from the conserved cysteine through the conserved F or W. The D gene is left open where the match is weak. Expanded clones get a size class; other rows say once, few or many, or leave the size out.

clone_size	d_call	v_call	j_call	cdr3_aa	cdr3_nt
-	-	TRBV7-9	TRBJ2-4	CASSHPTGAKNIQYF	TGTGCCAGCAGCCATCCTACAGGGGCCAAAAACATTCAGTACTTC
-	TRBD2	TRBV19	TRBJ2-3	CASSMGTSGTDTQYF	TGTGCCAGTAGTATGGGGACTAGCGGGACAGATACGCAGTATTTT
-	-	TRBV12-3/TRBV12-4	TRBJ2-5	CASSLPTFERETQYF	TGTGCCAGCAGTTTGCCGACCTTCGAGAGAGAGACCCAGTACTTC
-	TRBD1	TRBV4-1	TRBJ1-2	CASSQLTGSHGYTF	TGCGCCAGCAGCCAGCTGACAGGGAGCCATGGCTACACCTTC
-	-	TRBV7-9	TRBJ2-5	CADSGPQETQYF	TGCGCAGACTCCGGCCCCCAAGAGACCCAGTACTTC
-	-	TRBV7-9	TRBJ2-7	CASSLKVDSSYEQYF	TGTGCCAGCAGCTTAAAAGTGGACAGCTCCTACGAGCAGTACTTC
-	TRBD1	TRBV3-1	TRBJ1-5	CASSPSDRGDEGNQPQHF	TGTGCCAGCAGCCCCTCCGACAGGGGGGACGAAGGCAATCAGCCCCAGCATTTT
-	-	TRBV5-4	TRBJ2-7	CATRGEGYEQYF	TGTGCCACCCGTGGTGAGGGCTACGAGCAGTACTTC
-	TRBD1	TRBV4-3	TRBJ2-1	CASSQVFQGAYNEQFF	TGCGCCAGCAGCCAAGTGTTCCAGGGGGCTTACAATGAGCAGTTCTTC
-	-	TRBV3-1	TRBJ2-1	CASSQDQGNYNEQFF	TGTGCCAGCAGCCAAGATCAAGGCAATTACAATGAGCAGTTCTTC
-	-	TRBV6-2/TRBV6-3	TRBJ1-1	CASSGWATEAFF	TGTGCCAGCAGTGGATGGGCCACTGAAGCTTTCTTT
-	-	TRBV5-4	TRBJ2-3	CASSFRGPDTQYF	TGTGCCAGCAGCTTCCGAGGGCCAGATACGCAGTATTTT
few	-	TRBV19	TRBJ2-7	CATSSAFEQYF	TGTGCCACCTCCTCAGCGTTCGAGCAGTACTTC
once	-	TRBV5-1	TRBJ1-2	CASNNLGGYTF	TGCGCCAGCAACAACCTTGGTGGCTACACCTTC
-	-	TRBV27	TRBJ2-7	CASSYVGTSFSYEQYF	TGTGCCAGCAGTTATGTCGGGACGAGTTTTTCCTACGAGCAGTACTTC
-	-	TRBV5-4	TRBJ2-1	CASSSWTARNEQFF	TGTGCCAGCAGCTCTTGGACAGCCCGGAATGAGCAGTTCTTC
-	-	TRBV7-2	TRBJ1-3	CASSLGSGSGNTIYF	TGTGCCAGCAGCTTAGGGTCGGGCTCTGGAAACACCATATATTTT
-	-	TRBV20-1	TRBJ2-7	CSTLPRQVSYEQYF	TGCAGTACCTTACCCCGACAGGTGTCCTACGAGCAGTACTTC
-	TRBD2	TRBV29-1	TRBJ2-3	CSVAGDEDKLGDTQYF	TGCAGCGTCGCGGGGGACGAAGACAAATTAGGAGATACGCAGTATTTT
-	-	TRBV25-1	TRBJ2-6	CASSARGQTRLTF	TGTGCCAGCAGTGCACGAGGACAGACCAGGCTGACTTTC
-	-	TRBV27	TRBJ2-3	CASSLLADTQYF	TGTGCCAGCAGCCTCCTAGCAGATACGCAGTATTTT
-	-	TRBV28	TRBJ2-6	CASSSPYESSGANVLTF	TGTGCCAGCAGTTCCCCCTACGAGAGCTCTGGGGCCAACGTCCTGACTTTC
-	TRBD2	TRBV9	TRBJ2-5	CASSSSGTSGGWDQETQYF	TGTGCCAGCAGCTCCTCCGGGACTAGCGGGGGATGGGACCAAGAGACCCAGTACTTC
-	TRBD1	TRBV7-3	TRBJ2-7	CASSYGQGPYEQYF	TGTGCCAGCAGCTACGGACAGGGCCCCTACGAGCAGTACTTC
-	-	TRBV5-1	TRBJ1-1	CASSWDLNTEAFF	TGCGCCAGCAGCTGGGATCTGAACACTGAAGCTTTCTTT
-	-	TRBV27	TRBJ2-2	CASSLLGVSNTGELFF	TGTGCCAGCAGTTTATTGGGGGTTTCGAACACCGGGGAGCTGTTTTTT
-	TRBD1	TRBV29-1	TRBJ1-1	CSVTDRQNTEAFF	TGCAGCGTAACGGACAGGCAGAACACTGAAGCTTTCTTT
-	-	TRBV30	TRBJ1-1	CAWSPSQGTEAFF	TGTGCCTGGAGTCCCTCCCAGGGCACTGAAGCTTTCTTT
-	-	TRBV5-6	TRBJ2-7	CASSLEAQVFEQYF	TGTGCCAGCAGCTTGGAAGCACAGGTTTTCGAGCAGTACTTC
few	-	TRBV3-1	TRBJ1-2	CASSPLPGNYGYTF	TGTGCCAGCAGCCCTCTGCCGGGTAACTATGGCTACACCTTC
-	-	TRBV18	TRBJ2-3	CASSTTGGSTDTQYF	TGTGCCAGCTCAACAACTGGGGGGAGCACAGATACGCAGTATTTT
-	-	TRBV5-4	TRBJ2-5	CASSLGLGQGETQYF	TGTGCCAGCAGCTTGGGGCTAGGCCAGGGGGAGACCCAGTACTTC
-	TRBD2	TRBV7-8	TRBJ2-2	CASSLTSTSGGAGELFF	TGTGCCAGCAGCCTGACCTCGACTAGCGGGGGGGCCGGGGAGCTGTTTTTT
few	-	TRBV5-6	TRBJ2-7	CASSLGQDYEQYF	TGTGCCAGCAGCTTGGGACAAGACTACGAGCAGTACTTC
-	-	TRBV4-3	TRBJ1-1	CASSISGTPNTEAFF	TGCGCCAGCAGTATTTCCGGGACGCCGAACACTGAAGCTTTCTTT
-	-	TRBV2	TRBJ2-4	CAILGGRGIQYF	TGTGCCATCCTGGGGGGCCGGGGCATTCAGTACTTC
-	-	TRBV20-1	TRBJ1-5	CSARRQTNSNQPQHF	TGCAGTGCTAGGCGGCAGACGAATAGCAATCAGCCCCAGCATTTT
-	-	TRBV6-2/TRBV6-3	TRBJ2-5	CASSISVTQYF	TGTGCCAGCAGTATATCTGTGACCCAGTACTTC
-	-	TRBV24-1	TRBJ2-5	CATSDFRDYQETQYF	TGTGCCACCAGTGATTTCCGGGACTACCAAGAGACCCAGTACTTC
-	-	TRBV2	TRBJ2-7	CASSDTYEQYF	TGTGCCAGCAGTGATACCTACGAGCAGTACTTC
-	-	TRBV29-1	TRBJ2-1	CSVVGLPEESTYNEQFF	TGCAGCGTTGTGGGACTCCCCGAAGAAAGTACCTACAATGAGCAGTTCTTC
few	-	TRBV4-1	TRBJ2-5	CASSPVGQETQYF	TGCGCCAGCAGCCCGGTGGGACAAGAGACCCAGTACTTC
-	TRBD1	TRBV4-3	TRBJ1-4	CASSKDMTGWREKLFF	TGCGCCAGCAGCAAAGACATGACAGGGTGGCGTGAAAAACTGTTTTTT
-	-	TRBV25-1	TRBJ2-1	CASSDSYTDNEQFF	TGTGCCAGCAGTGATAGTTACACCGACAATGAGCAGTTCTTC
-	TRBD1	TRBV24-1	TRBJ2-1	CATSDLRGGDSYNEQFF	TGTGCCACCAGTGATTTGAGAGGGGGCGACTCCTACAATGAGCAGTTCTTC
-	-	TRBV7-9	TRBJ2-7	CASSLAAGTAFYEQYF	TGTGCCAGCAGCTTAGCCGCAGGTACTGCATTCTACGAGCAGTACTTC